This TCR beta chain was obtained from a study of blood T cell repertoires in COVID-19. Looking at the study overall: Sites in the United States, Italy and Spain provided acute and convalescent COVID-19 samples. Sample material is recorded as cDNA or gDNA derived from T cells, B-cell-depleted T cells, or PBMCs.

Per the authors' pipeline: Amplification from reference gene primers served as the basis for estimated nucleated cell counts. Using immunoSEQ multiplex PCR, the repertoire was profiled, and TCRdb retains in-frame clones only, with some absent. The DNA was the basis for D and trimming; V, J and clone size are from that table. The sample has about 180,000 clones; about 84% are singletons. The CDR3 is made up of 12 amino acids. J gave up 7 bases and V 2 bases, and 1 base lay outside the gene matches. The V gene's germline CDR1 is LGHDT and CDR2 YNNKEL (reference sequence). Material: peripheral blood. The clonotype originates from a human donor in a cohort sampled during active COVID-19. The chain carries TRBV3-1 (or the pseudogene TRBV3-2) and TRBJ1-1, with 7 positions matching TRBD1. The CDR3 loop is CASSQYRGEAFF. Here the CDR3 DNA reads TGTGCCAGCAGCCAATACAGGGGTGAAGCTTTCTTT.